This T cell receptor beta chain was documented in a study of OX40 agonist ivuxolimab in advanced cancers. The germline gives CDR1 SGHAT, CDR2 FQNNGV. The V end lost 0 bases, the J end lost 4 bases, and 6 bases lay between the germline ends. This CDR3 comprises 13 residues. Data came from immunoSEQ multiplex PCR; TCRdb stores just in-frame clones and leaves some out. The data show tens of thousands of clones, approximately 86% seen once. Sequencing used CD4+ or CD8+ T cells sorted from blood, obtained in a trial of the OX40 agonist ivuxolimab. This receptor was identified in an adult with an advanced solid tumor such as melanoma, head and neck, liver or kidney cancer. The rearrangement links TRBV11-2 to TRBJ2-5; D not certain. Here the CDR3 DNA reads TGTGCCAGCAGCTTAGACAGGCCAGAGACCCAGTACTTC. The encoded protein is CASSLDRPETQYF.